Described below is a single T cell receptor beta chain sequence and its context. What it recognizes is unknown. This sample was taken from a study of cytomegalovirus exposure and HLA in healthy donors. Study-wide results and limits: Per a prior analysis, the majority of TCR beta V segments were productive roughly 90% or roughly 30% of the time. HLA restriction was apparent for most CMV-associated TCR beta chains in a later analysis. 164 TCR beta chains were listed as cytomegalovirus-associated.

The PCR employed 60 Vbeta primers together with 13 Jbeta primers. Sequenced by immunoSEQ multiplex PCR; TCRdb stores in-frame clones only, minus some. The sample shows roughly 110,000 clones, about 61% of them seen only once. V lost 1 base, J lost 5 bases, and 7 bases stayed unmatched. Germline lookup yields CDR1 GTSNPN and CDR2 SVGIG (reference sequence). The CDR3 runs 14 residues. Sequencing used PBMCs. The TCR comes from a woman in her 30s in good health and CMV-seronegative. The V call is TRBV30, the J call TRBJ1-2, with 7 bases aligning to TRBD1. CDR3 sequence reads: CAWSGQGSRYGYTF. The CDR3 DNA reads TGTGCCTGGAGTGGACAGGGAAGTCGGTATGGCTACACCTTC.